Below, 27 T cell receptor beta chains from the same sample are listed, as sequenced in a study of technical replicates of blood from a few donors. Produced via immunoSEQ multiplex PCR; TCRdb's table is partial and in-frame only. The data show approximately 73,000 clones, 96% seen once. The sequencing sample was made of T cells isolated from PBMCs. Every receptor here comes from a human donor in good health.

This clone was counted only a few times. V is TRBV5-1 and J is TRBJ2-7, with TRBD2 as a possible D gene (5 bases). CDR1 and CDR2 (germline): SGHRS, YFSETQ. The CDR3 sequence is 13 residues long. V was pared by 1 base and J by 2 bases, with 7 bases between. CDR3 sequence reads: CASSLTSPYEQYF. The CDR3 DNA is TGCGCCAGCAGCTTGACTAGTCCCTACGAGCAGTACTTC.

The V call is TRBV6-6, the J call TRBJ1-2; possibly TRBD1 for D (5 bases). The germline V and J ends were trimmed by 4 bases and 2 bases, with 11 bases remaining between them. The CDR3 contains 14 residues. CDR1 MNHNY and CDR2 SVGAGI come from the germline V gene (reference sequence). CDR3 amino acids: CASSLAGRNYGYTF. CDR3 sequence (DNA): TGTGCCAGCAGTTTGGCAGGGCGGAACTATGGCTACACCTTC.

This clone was observed once. V gene TRBV7-2 combines with J gene TRBJ1-5, with TRBD1 matching 7 bases. Germline-derived CDR1 and CDR2 are SGHTA and FQGNSA. This CDR3 comprises 13 residues. J gave up 5 bases and V 4 bases, and 2 bases lay outside the gene matches. In nucleotides, the CDR3 is TGTGCCAGCAGCTATACAGGGGATCAGCCCCAGCATTTT. Its protein is CASSYTGDQPQHF.

This chain uses TRBV7-2 with TRBJ1-2, with 7 bases lining up with TRBD1. There are 14 residues in the CDR3. Per the germline V gene, CDR1 is SGHTA and CDR2 is FQGNSA. Trimming took 4 bases from V and 4 from J; bases not matched to a gene: 6. The CDR3, as DNA: TGTGCCAGCAGCTCCTCCGGGACAGCCTATGGCTACACCTTC. The encoded protein is CASSSSGTAYGYTF.

The chain recombines TRBV5-4 with TRBJ2-1; D is unclear. Trimming shortened V by 0 bases and J by 0 bases, and 7 bases separated the two germline ends. CDR1 and CDR2 from the germline V gene are SGHNT and YYREEE (reference sequence). The CDR3 has 15 residues. This CDR3 reads CASSLAESSYNEQFF. In nucleotides, the CDR3 is TGTGCCAGCAGCTTGGCCGAGAGCTCCTACAATGAGCAGTTCTTC.

The chain employs TRBV6-5 and TRBJ2-3, with D possibly TRBD2 on 7 matching bases. Looked up from germline, CDR1 is MNHEY and CDR2 is SVGAGI. The V end lost 6 bases, the J end lost 3 bases, and 13 bases lay between the germline ends. The CDR3 runs 14 residues. In DNA, the CDR3 is TGTGCCAGCAGGGGGGAGGGGGGGACAGATACGCAGTATTTT. This codes for CASRGEGGTDTQYF.

The V call is TRBV5-4, the J call TRBJ2-7, with TRBD1 identical over 8 bases. CDR1 is SGHNT, CDR2 YYREEE, per germline (reference sequence). J gave up 3 bases and V 4 bases, and 6 bases lay outside the gene matches. The CDR3 is made up of 14 amino acids. The CDR3: CASSKLTGDYEQYF. CDR3 nucleotide sequence: TGTGCCAGCAGCAAATTGACAGGGGACTACGAGCAGTACTTC. The full variable domain, rest sourced from reference TRBV5-4 and TRBJ2-7, is ETGVTQSPTHLIKTRGQQVTLRCSSQSGHNTVSWYQQALGQGPQFIFQYYREEENGRGNFPPRFSGLQFPNYSSELNVNALELDDSALYLCASSKLTGDYEQYFGPGTRLTVT.

The rearrangement uses TRBV28 and TRBJ2-5; TRBD2 aligns across 9 bases. From germline, CDR1 is MDHEN and CDR2 SYDVKM. This CDR3 spans 13 amino acids. V lost 6 bases to trimming and J lost 4 bases; unmatched junction nucleotides: 3. CDR3 nucleotide sequence: TGTGCCAGCAGGGGTAGCGGGAGAGAGACCCAGTACTTC. It codes for CASRGSGRETQYF.

This chain connects TRBV10-2 to TRBJ1-2; maybe TRBD1 (6 bases). Germline V gene lookup returns CDR1 WSHSY and CDR2 SAAADI. V lost 3 bases and J 0 bases, leaving 11 bases between the germline ends. The length of the CDR3 is 15 residues. The CDR3 DNA is TGCGCCAGCAGTGAAACGACAGGAACTAACTATGGCTACACCTTC. This translates into CASSETTGTNYGYTF.

The chain links TRBV19 to TRBJ2-3, with 14 bases identical to TRBD2. Germline CDR1 LNHDA, CDR2 SQIVND (reference sequence). CDR3 size: 16 residues. Trimming removed 6 bases from V and 5 bases from J; junction bases left unmatched: 7. This CDR3 reads CASSLGTSGRRDTQYF. Here the CDR3 DNA reads TGTGCCAGTAGCCTCGGGACTAGCGGGAGACGAGATACGCAGTATTTT.

This clone was seen only once. The chain joins TRBV28 to TRBJ1-2; 7 bases are shared with TRBD1. CDR3 length equals 12 residues. Germline V gene sequence: CDR1 MDHEN, CDR2 SYDVKM. V shed 5 bases, J shed 3 bases, and the junction held 0 bases outside the gene matches. The DNA of the CDR3 is TGTGCCAGCAGTGACAGGGACTATGGCTACACCTTC. It codes for CASSDRDYGYTF.

For the CDR3, the DNA is TGTGCCAGCAGCCCGGTTAACACCGGGGAGCTGTTTTTT. Its protein is CASSPVNTGELFF. The J gene is TRBJ2-2, the V gene TRBV7-9; D is ambiguous. Per germline, CDR1 SEHNR and CDR2 FQNEAQ (reference sequence). CDR3 length equals 13 residues. V lost 5 bases to trimming and J lost 2 bases, with 6 bases between them.

This chain uses TRBV19 with TRBJ1-5; a weak D match, TRBD1 (5 bases). Between the trimmed V and J ends, which lost 3 bases and 3 bases, there was a span of 15 bases. The CDR3 has 16 residues. CDR1 is LNHDA and CDR2 is SQIVND in the germline V gene (reference sequence). CDR3 nucleotides: TGTGCCAGTAGTATGGGGCGCCAGGTGCCCAATCAGCCCCAGCATTTT. Its translation: CASSMGRQVPNQPQHF.

This clone was seen only once. The chain combines TRBV9 with TRBJ2-1; D is undetermined. The CDR3 covers 12 residues. Germline-derived CDR1 and CDR2 are SGDLS and YYNGEE. V lost 0 bases, J lost 14 bases, and 12 bases lay in between. The CDR3 DNA reads as TGTGCCAGCAGCGTAGAAAATAGCCAGAAGTTCTTC. Translated, it gives CASSVENSQKFF.

The rearrangement joins TRBV18 to TRBJ2-2; D gene uncertain. Trimming pared 0 bases from V and 5 bases from J, leaving 10 bases between. The germline gives CDR1 KGHSH, CDR2 LQKENI. This CDR3 has 15 amino acids. The CDR3 nucleotides read TGTGCCAGCTCACCACCTCTAGATAGTACCGGGGAGCTGTTTTTT. It encodes CASSPPLDSTGELFF.

This chain links TRBV11-3 with TRBJ1-1; perhaps TRBD1 as D (5 bases). The CDR3 covers 15 residues. Germline CDR1 SGHNT, CDR2 YENEEA. Trimming took 0 bases from V and 10 from J, leaving 18 bases between them. The CDR3 region is CASSLDRPGGRGAFF. CDR3 nucleotides: TGTGCCAGCAGCTTAGATCGACCGGGAGGAAGGGGAGCTTTCTTT. The variable domain in full, completed from reference TRBV11-3 and TRBJ1-1, reads EAGVVQSPRYKIIEKKQPVAFWCNPISGHNTLYWYLQNLGQGPELLIRYENEEAVDDSQLPKDRFSAERLKGVDSTLKIQPAELGDSAVYLCASSLDRPGGRGAFFGQGTRLTVV.

The rearrangement links TRBV19 to TRBJ1-5; D not certain. CDR1 and CDR2 (germline): LNHDA, SQIVND (reference sequence). Trimming removed 1 base at V and 2 bases at J, with 9 bases between. CDR3 length: 15 amino acids. CDR3 coding DNA: TGTGCCAGTAGTATAGGACAAACGCGCAATCAGCCCCAGCATTTT. Translation: CASSIGQTRNQPQHF.

This chain links TRBV5-1 with TRBJ2-7, with D possibly being TRBD2 (5 bases). The ends were cut back, 2 bases at V and 4 bases at J, with 19 bases in the middle. The germline V gene has CDR1 SGHRS and CDR2 YFSETQ. The CDR3 has 16 amino acids. DNA for the CDR3: TGCGCCAGCAGCTTCAGCCTTTCCGGGATTAGGTACGAGCAGTACTTC. Protein: CASSFSLSGIRYEQYF.

This sequence joins TRBV28 and TRBJ2-5; tentative D call: TRBD2 (6 bases). Germline V gene sequence: CDR1 MDHEN, CDR2 SYDVKM. There are 15 residues in the CDR3. The ends were cut back, 3 bases at V and 1 base at J, with 12 bases in the middle. CDR3 loop: CASSLGGMVQETQYF. The CDR3 coding sequence is TGTGCCAGCAGTTTGGGGGGTATGGTCCAAGAGACCCAGTACTTC.

This chain uses TRBV9 with TRBJ2-7; 12 bases line up with TRBD2. This CDR3 is 16 amino acids long. V lost 4 bases and J lost 6; bases outside the gene matches: 11. The germline V gene encodes CDR1 SGDLS and CDR2 YYNGEE. The DNA for the CDR3 is TGTGCCAGCAGCTCCGGACTAGCGGGGCCTCCGTTCGAGCAGTACTTC. Encoded protein: CASSSGLAGPPFEQYF.

The chain has TRBV28 and TRBJ2-7; D ambiguous. CDR3 length: 13 residues. The germline gives CDR1 MDHEN, CDR2 SYDVKM. The V end was cut by 5 bases, the J end by 4 bases, with 12 bases between. DNA of the CDR3: TGTGCCAGCAGTCCCAATGAGGCATACGAGCAGTACTTC. Protein product: CASSPNEAYEQYF.

J is TRBJ1-1 and V is TRBV18, with 8 bases matching TRBD1. This CDR3 is 15 amino acids long. With 6 bases clipped from V and 0 bases from J, the junction kept 6 bases outside the gene matches. The V gene's germline CDR1 is KGHSH and CDR2 LQKENI. CDR3 in amino acids: CASSGQGGMNTEAFF. The CDR3 nucleotides read TGTGCCAGCTCTGGACAGGGAGGCATGAACACTGAAGCTTTCTTT.

The J gene is TRBJ2-3, the V gene TRBV6-6; D ambiguous. The V gene lost 7 bases and the J gene lost 3 bases, with 17 bases spanning the gap. From germline, CDR1 is MNHNY and CDR2 SVGAGI (reference sequence). The CDR3 runs 15 residues. The CDR3 protein is CASKAEANPTDTQYF. As DNA, the CDR3 is TGTGCCAGCAAGGCGGAAGCAAACCCTACAGATACGCAGTATTTT.

The chain couples TRBV6-5 to TRBJ1-1; perhaps TRBD1 as D (5 bases). Germline loops: CDR1 MNHEY, CDR2 SVGAGI. The CDR3 is made up of 13 amino acids. Trimming removed 5 bases from V and 2 bases from J, with 9 bases in between. The CDR3 here is CASSAGFNTEAFF. CDR3 nucleotides: TGTGCCAGCAGTGCAGGGTTTAACACTGAAGCTTTCTTT.

This rearrangement joins TRBV11-1 to TRBJ1-2; a possible D gene is TRBD1 (6 bases). The CDR3 has 15 amino acids. Trimming cost V 1 base and J 1 base, with 10 bases left between them. Germline V gene data show CDR1 as SGHAT and CDR2 as FQDESV (reference sequence). Here the CDR3 DNA reads TGTGCCAGCAGCTTAGGGGGGCACCATAACTATGGCTACACCTTC. Encoded protein: CASSLGGHHNYGYTF.

V gene TRBV7-8 combines with J gene TRBJ1-1, with 7 bases identical to TRBD1. The CDR3 covers 20 residues. J gave up 0 bases and V 1 base, and 17 bases lay outside the gene matches. The germline V gene encodes CDR1 SGHVS and CDR2 FQNEAQ. CDR3 in DNA: TGTGCCAGCAGCTTAGGAGGGACAGATATCTATCTTTTCATGAACACTGAAGCTTTCTTT. This gives the protein CASSLGGTDIYLFMNTEAFF.

V and J are TRBV5-5 and TRBJ2-3, with no clear D. This CDR3 contains 15 residues. Germline-derived CDR1 and CDR2 are SGHKS and YYEKEE (reference sequence). V shed 0 bases and J shed 4 bases, with 12 bases lying between them. CDR3 loop: CASSLEQKPADTQYF. CDR3 DNA: TGTGCCAGCAGCTTGGAACAGAAGCCGGCAGATACGCAGTATTTT.